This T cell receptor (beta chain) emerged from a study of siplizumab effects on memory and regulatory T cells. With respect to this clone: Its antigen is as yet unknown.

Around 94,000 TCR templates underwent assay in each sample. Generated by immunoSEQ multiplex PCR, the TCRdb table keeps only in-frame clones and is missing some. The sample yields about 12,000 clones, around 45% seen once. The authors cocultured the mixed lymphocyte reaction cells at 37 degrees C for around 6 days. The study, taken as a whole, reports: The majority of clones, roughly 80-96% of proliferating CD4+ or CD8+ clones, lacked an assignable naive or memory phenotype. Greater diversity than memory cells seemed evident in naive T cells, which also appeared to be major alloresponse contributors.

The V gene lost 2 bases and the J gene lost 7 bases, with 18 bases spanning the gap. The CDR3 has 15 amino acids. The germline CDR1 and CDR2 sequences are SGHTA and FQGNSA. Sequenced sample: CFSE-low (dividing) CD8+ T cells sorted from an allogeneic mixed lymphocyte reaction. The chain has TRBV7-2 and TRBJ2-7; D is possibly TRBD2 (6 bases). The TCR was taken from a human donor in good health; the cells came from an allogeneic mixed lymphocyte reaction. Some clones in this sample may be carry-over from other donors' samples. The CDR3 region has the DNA TGTGCCAGCAGCTTAAGGCGGGATGGCTTGGGGGAGCAGTACTTC. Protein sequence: CASSLRRDGLGEQYF.